A single sample gave rise to the 8 T cell receptor beta chains below, sequenced in a study of brain T cells in children with intractable seizures. Profiling relied on immunoSEQ multiplex PCR, and the TCRdb table lists in-frame clones only, not all of them. The data contain some 7,700 clones, roughly 75% of them singletons. Only cases whose brain tissue showed the highest T cell transcript signatures were sequenced. The sample consisted of resected brain tissue, taken at surgery. Receptors originate from a boy less than two years old with tuberous sclerosis and intractable seizures.

The chain is built from TRBV13 and TRBJ1-2, with D maybe TRBD1 (5 bases). The CDR3 has 15 residues. V was pared by 0 bases and J by 7 bases, with 15 bases between. Germline lookup yields CDR1 PRHDT and CDR2 FYEKMQ (reference sequence). The CDR3 nucleotides read TGTGCCAGCAGCTTAGGGCAGGGAAGAGGAGTTGGCTACACCTTC. It codes for CASSLGQGRGVGYTF.

The chain links TRBV19 to TRBJ2-6; D ambiguous. Per germline, CDR1 LNHDA and CDR2 SQIVND (reference sequence). Trimming removed 4 bases at V and 0 bases at J, with 10 bases between. CDR3 length equals 16 residues. The CDR3 spells CASSTSVFSGANVLTF. In nucleotides, the CDR3 is TGTGCCAGTAGTACCTCAGTCTTCTCTGGGGCCAACGTCCTGACTTTC. The variable domain in full, completed from reference TRBV19 and TRBJ2-6, reads DGGITQSPKYLFRKEGQNVTLSCEQNLNHDAMYWYRQDPGQGLRLIYYSQIVNDFQKGDIAEGYSVSREKKESFPLTVTSAQKNPTAFYLCASSTSVFSGANVLTFGAGSRLTVL.

The chain combines TRBV7-2 with TRBJ1-2, with TRBD1 as a possible D gene (5 bases). Trimming removed 1 base at V and 4 bases at J, with 16 bases between. The CDR3 has 16 amino acids. Per the germline V gene, CDR1 is SGHTA and CDR2 is FQGNSA. CDR3 nucleotides: TGTGCCAGCAGCTTAGAGGGGCCGGGACGGGTCTATGGCTACACCTTC. Residues: CASSLEGPGRVYGYTF.

This chain links TRBV30 with TRBJ2-1, with 7 bases that match TRBD2. The CDR3 covers 14 residues. V shed 3 bases, J shed 7 bases, and the junction held 9 bases outside the gene matches. From germline, CDR1 is GTSNPN and CDR2 SVGIG (reference sequence). The CDR3 DNA reads as TGTGCCTGGAGAACCGGGAGGTCGACGAATGAGCAGTTCTTC. It codes for CAWRTGRSTNEQFF.

J is TRBJ2-1 and V is TRBV24-1, with TRBD1 identical over 12 bases. The V gene's germline CDR1 is KGHDR and CDR2 SFDVKD. V dropped 4 bases and J dropped 8; count of bases not matched to a gene: 8. This CDR3 region has 16 residues. The CDR3 spells CATSELPGQGADEQFF. The CDR3 region has the DNA TGTGCCACCAGTGAGCTCCCGGGACAGGGGGCGGATGAGCAGTTCTTC.

This clone is labeled large. The V call is TRBV7-9, the J call TRBJ1-2; possibly TRBD1 for D (5 bases). Germline lookup yields CDR1 SEHNR and CDR2 FQNEAQ (reference sequence). The CDR3 sequence is 13 residues long. V lost 1 base, J lost 6 bases, and 9 bases lay in between. CDR3 DNA sequence: TGTGCCAGCAGCTTAGGGGCAGGGCATGGCTACACCTTC. Its protein is CASSLGAGHGYTF.

This clone came up a few times. This chain joins TRBV6-6 and TRBJ1-2, with D possibly being TRBD1 (5 bases). In germline, CDR1 is MNHNY, CDR2 SVGAGI (reference sequence). V was trimmed by 10 bases and J by 7 bases, leaving 13 bases between them. CDR3 length equals 11 residues. The CDR3: CATREISGYTF. The DNA of the CDR3 is TGTGCCACCAGGGAAATATCTGGCTACACCTTC.

The chain couples TRBV3-1 (or the pseudogene TRBV3-2) to TRBJ2-3; 13 nucleotides agree with TRBD2. Germline CDR1 LGHDT, CDR2 YNNKEL (reference sequence). The junction had 5 bases not matched to a gene; V was cut back by 4 bases and J by 1 base. This CDR3 has 17 residues. The CDR3 DNA sequence: TGTGCCAGCAGCCGCCGGACTAGCGGGAGTGGCACAGATACGCAGTATTTT. This codes for CASSRRTSGSGTDTQYF.